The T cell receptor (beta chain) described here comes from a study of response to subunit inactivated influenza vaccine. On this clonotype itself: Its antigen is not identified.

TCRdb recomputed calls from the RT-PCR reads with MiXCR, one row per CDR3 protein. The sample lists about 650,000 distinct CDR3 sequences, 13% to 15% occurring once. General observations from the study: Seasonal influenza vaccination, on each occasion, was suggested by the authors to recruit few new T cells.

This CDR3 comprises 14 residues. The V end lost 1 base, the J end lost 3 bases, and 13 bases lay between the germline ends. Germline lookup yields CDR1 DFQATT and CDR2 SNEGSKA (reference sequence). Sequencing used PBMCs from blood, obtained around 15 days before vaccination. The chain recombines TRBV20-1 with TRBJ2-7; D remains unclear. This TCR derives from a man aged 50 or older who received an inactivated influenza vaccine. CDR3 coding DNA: TGCAGTGCTAGAGGGAGAGAATTCCACTACGAGCAGTACTTC. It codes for CSARGREFHYEQYF.